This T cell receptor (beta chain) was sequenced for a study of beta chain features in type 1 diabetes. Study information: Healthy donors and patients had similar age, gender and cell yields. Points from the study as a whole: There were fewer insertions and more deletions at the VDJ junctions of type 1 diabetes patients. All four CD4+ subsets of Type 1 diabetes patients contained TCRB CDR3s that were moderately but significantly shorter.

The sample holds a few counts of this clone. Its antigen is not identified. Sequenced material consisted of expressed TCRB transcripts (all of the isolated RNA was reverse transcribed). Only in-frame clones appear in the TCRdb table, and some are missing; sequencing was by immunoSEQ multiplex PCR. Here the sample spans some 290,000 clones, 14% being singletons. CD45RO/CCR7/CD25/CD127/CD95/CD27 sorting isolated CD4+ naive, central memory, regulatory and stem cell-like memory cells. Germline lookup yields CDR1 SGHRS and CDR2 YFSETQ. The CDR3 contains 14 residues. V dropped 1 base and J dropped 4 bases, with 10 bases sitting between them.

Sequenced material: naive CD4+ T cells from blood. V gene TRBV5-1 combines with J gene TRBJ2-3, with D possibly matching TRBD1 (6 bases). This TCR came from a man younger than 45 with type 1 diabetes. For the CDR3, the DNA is TGCGCCAGCAGCTTGCAGGGGCGAGCAGATACGCAGTATTTT. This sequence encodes CASSLQGRADTQYF.